The clone carrying this T cell receptor (beta chain) has at least ten counts. Antigen: not known. TCRdb re-called the RACE reads with MiXCR, one entry per CDR3 protein. The data contain 70,000 or so distinct CDR3 sequences, over 8.5% of them singletons. The sample comes from a study of human T cells and chemical hapten exposure. On the study more broadly: Alopecia areata, totalis or universalis affected patients who were mostly female.

As for time point: patch test 3, about 24 weeks after DPC sensitization. Treatment meaning: therapeutic diphenylcyclopropenone sensitization with weekly scalp DPC. The CDR3 totals 13 residues. CDR1 is SQVTM and CDR2 is ANQGSEA in the germline V gene. The study's findings and limits: PT1 expanded TCR counts and patch test score correlated positively.

The source is a woman in her forties or fifties with alopecia areata. Some clones in this sample may be carry-over from other donors' samples. The chain employs TRBV29-1 and TRBJ2-3; D perhaps matches TRBD2 (6 bases). The input for sequencing was whole blood, taken in connection with sensitization to the hapten diphenylcyclopropenone (DPC). The CDR3 is CSVRETGTDTQYF. CDR3 coding DNA: TGCAGTGTACGGGAGACGGGCACAGATACGCAGTATTTT.